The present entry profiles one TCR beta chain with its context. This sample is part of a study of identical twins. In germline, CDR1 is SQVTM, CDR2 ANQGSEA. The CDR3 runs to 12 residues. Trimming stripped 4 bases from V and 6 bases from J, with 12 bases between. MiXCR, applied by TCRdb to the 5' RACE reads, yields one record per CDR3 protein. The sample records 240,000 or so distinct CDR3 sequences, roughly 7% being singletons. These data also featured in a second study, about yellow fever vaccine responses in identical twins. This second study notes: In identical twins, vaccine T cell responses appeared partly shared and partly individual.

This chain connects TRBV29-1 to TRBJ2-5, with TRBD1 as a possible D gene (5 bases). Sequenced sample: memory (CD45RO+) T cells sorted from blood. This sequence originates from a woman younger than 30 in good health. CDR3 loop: CSVVLGPQTQYF. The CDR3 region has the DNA TGCAGCGTTGTGTTGGGGCCCCAGACCCAGTACTTC.